The rows below give T cell receptor beta chains drawn from one sample of a study of cytomegalovirus exposure and HLA in healthy donors. Sequenced by immunoSEQ multiplex PCR; TCRdb stores in-frame clones only, minus some. The sample has around 100,000 clones, 65% to 85% seen once. Input material: PBMCs. The receptors here all came from a young man in good health and CMV-seronegative. The CDR3 runs from the conserved cysteine through the conserved F or W. Each record gives: clone size, V gene, J gene, D gene, CDR3 DNA, CDR3 protein. The D gene is left open where the match is weak. Rows give clone size only sometimes, using once, few, many, or a class for an expanded clone.

clone size: -
V gene: TRBV28
J gene: TRBJ1-5
D gene: TRBD1
CDR3 DNA: TGTGCCAGCAGTCCCCCATGGGACAGCAGCAATCAGCCCCAGCATTTT
CDR3 protein: CASSPPWDSSNQPQHF

clone size: -
V gene: TRBV7-6
J gene: TRBJ1-1
D gene: -
CDR3 DNA: TGTGCCAGCAGCTTAGACGGCAGGGTGAGAACTGAAGCTTTCTTT
CDR3 protein: CASSLDGRVRTEAFF

clone size: few
V gene: TRBV7-9
J gene: TRBJ2-7
D gene: TRBD1
CDR3 DNA: TGTGCCAGCAGCCGGAATCCGGGACAGGGTACCTACGAGCAGTACTTC
CDR3 protein: CASSRNPGQGTYEQYF

clone size: -
V gene: TRBV28
J gene: TRBJ1-2
D gene: -
CDR3 DNA: TGTGCCAGCAGTTTATGGGGAACGGGAGGCTACACCTTC
CDR3 protein: CASSLWGTGGYTF

clone size: -
V gene: TRBV5-1
J gene: TRBJ1-1
D gene: -
CDR3 DNA: TGCGCCAGCAGCTTGACCGCGGCGGTGAACACTGAAGCTTTCTTT
CDR3 protein: CASSLTAAVNTEAFF

clone size: -
V gene: TRBV27
J gene: TRBJ2-5
D gene: -
CDR3 DNA: TGTGCCAGTTTCACAGGGCACGGAGAGACCCAGTACTTC
CDR3 protein: CASFTGHGETQYF

clone size: -
V gene: TRBV28
J gene: TRBJ1-2
D gene: -
CDR3 DNA: TGTGCCAGCAGCCCGGACAGAAGCTATGGCTACACCTTC
CDR3 protein: CASSPDRSYGYTF

clone size: -
V gene: TRBV2
J gene: TRBJ2-3
D gene: -
CDR3 DNA: TGTGCCAGCAGGTCCGGGACTGCCACAGATACGCAGTATTTT
CDR3 protein: CASRSGTATDTQYF

clone size: -
V gene: TRBV15
J gene: TRBJ2-7
D gene: TRBD2
CDR3 DNA: TGTGCCACCAGCAGAGATGGCGGCCGACTAGCGGAATTATCCTACGAGCAGTACTTC
CDR3 protein: CATSRDGGRLAELSYEQYF

clone size: -
V gene: TRBV30
J gene: TRBJ2-5
D gene: -
CDR3 DNA: TGTGCCTGGCGACAAGATCAAGAGACCCAGTACTTC
CDR3 protein: CAWRQDQETQYF

clone size: -
V gene: TRBV4-3
J gene: TRBJ1-1
D gene: TRBD1
CDR3 DNA: TGCGCCAGCAGCCGATCGACAGGGATGAACACTGAAGCTTTCTTT
CDR3 protein: CASSRSTGMNTEAFF

clone size: -
V gene: TRBV6-4
J gene: TRBJ2-3
D gene: TRBD2
CDR3 DNA: TGTGCCAGCAGTGAGGCTGGGGCGGGAGGCGGAGATACGCAGTATTTT
CDR3 protein: CASSEAGAGGGDTQYF

clone size: -
V gene: TRBV5-6
J gene: TRBJ2-3
D gene: TRBD2
CDR3 DNA: TGTGCCAGCAGCTTGGCGAGTTTGATAGCGGGAGGGGCGCAGTATTTT
CDR3 protein: CASSLASLIAGGAQYF

clone size: few
V gene: TRBV5-6
J gene: TRBJ1-1
D gene: -
CDR3 DNA: TGTGCCAGCAGCTTAGACAGCCACATGAGCACTGAAGCTTTCTTT
CDR3 protein: CASSLDSHMSTEAFF

clone size: -
V gene: TRBV28
J gene: TRBJ2-7
D gene: TRBD2
CDR3 DNA: TGTGCCAGCAGTCCCCGACTAGCGGGGGGCTCCTACGAGCAGTACTTC
CDR3 protein: CASSPRLAGGSYEQYF

clone size: -
V gene: TRBV10-3
J gene: TRBJ1-2
D gene: -
CDR3 DNA: TGTGCCATCAGCGCGGATTCGCCGTATGGCTACACCTTC
CDR3 protein: CAISADSPYGYTF

clone size: -
V gene: TRBV19
J gene: TRBJ2-3
D gene: TRBD1
CDR3 DNA: TGTGCCAGTAGTATAGACATCCGGGCAGGGGGTGTTGGTACGCAGTATTTT
CDR3 protein: CASSIDIRAGGVGTQYF

clone size: -
V gene: TRBV6-5
J gene: TRBJ1-1
D gene: -
CDR3 DNA: TGTGCCAGCAGCAGACAAAGTAACACTGAAGCTTTCTTT
CDR3 protein: CASSRQSNTEAFF

clone size: -
V gene: TRBV9
J gene: TRBJ1-6
D gene: TRBD1
CDR3 DNA: TGTGCCAGCAGCTCCTCTCCCCCTACAGGGGCCTATAATTCACCCCTCCACTTT
CDR3 protein: CASSSSPPTGAYNSPLHF

clone size: -
V gene: TRBV15
J gene: TRBJ2-5
D gene: TRBD1
CDR3 DNA: TGTGCCACCAGCAGAGATCGCCGACAGGGAGATTCAGAGACCCAGTACTTC
CDR3 protein: CATSRDRRQGDSETQYF

clone size: -
V gene: TRBV6-1
J gene: TRBJ2-1
D gene: TRBD2
CDR3 DNA: TGTGCCAGCAGGGGACTAGCGGGAACCTCCAATGAGCAGTTCTTC
CDR3 protein: CASRGLAGTSNEQFF

clone size: -
V gene: TRBV7-6
J gene: TRBJ2-1
D gene: -
CDR3 DNA: TGTGCCAGCAGCTTAGTTGGATGGCAGGGAGGCAATGAGCAGTTCTTC
CDR3 protein: CASSLVGWQGGNEQFF